Presented here are 20 T cell receptor beta chains from one specimen sequenced in a study of T cells in localized non-small cell lung cancer. Profiling relied on immunoSEQ multiplex PCR, and the TCRdb table lists in-frame clones only, not all of them. The table has some 30,000 clones, around 94% seen once. The specimen was peripheral blood, collected before any cancer treatment. These receptor sequences come from a woman aged 35-75 years with stage I lung adenocarcinoma.

The chain joins TRBV5-1 to TRBJ2-5, with 12 bases that match TRBD2. Germline CDR1 is SGHRS and CDR2 is YFSETQ. The CDR3 extends over 14 amino acids. The ends lost 5 bases at V and 5 bases at J; junction bases unmatched: 4. CDR3 sequence reads: CASRHGTSGETQYF. CDR3 DNA: TGCGCCAGCAGGCACGGGACTAGCGGGGAGACCCAGTACTTC.

The V and J genes are TRBV18 and TRBJ2-7; 7 bases are a match to TRBD1. V trimming: 4 bases; J trimming: 0 bases; junction bases outside the gene matches: 0. The CDR3 spans 13 residues. Germline lookup yields CDR1 KGHSH and CDR2 LQKENI. CDR3 DNA sequence: TGTGCCAGCTCACGACAGGGCTCCTACGAGCAGTACTTC. Translating gives CASSRQGSYEQYF.

This chain connects TRBV27 to TRBJ1-1; D possibly corresponds to TRBD1 (6 bases). Trimming left V 3 bases short and J 0 bases short, with 14 bases between. The germline gives CDR1 MNHEY, CDR2 SMNVEV (reference sequence). The CDR3 has 16 amino acids. This CDR3 reads CASSLTGSYMNTEAFF. Here the CDR3 DNA reads TGTGCCAGCAGTTTGACAGGTTCTTACATGAACACTGAAGCTTTCTTT.

V usage is TRBV27 and J usage is TRBJ1-6; 8 nucleotides match TRBD1. There are 15 residues in the CDR3. V was pared by 2 bases and J by 7 bases, with 4 bases of the junction left unmatched. Germline loops: CDR1 MNHEY, CDR2 SMNVEV (reference sequence). The CDR3 is CASSLLAGGNSPLHF. CDR3 sequence (DNA): TGTGCCAGCAGTTTACTAGCAGGGGGCAATTCACCCCTCCACTTT.

The chain recombines TRBV18 with TRBJ2-3; 7 nucleotides align to TRBD1. Per the germline V gene, CDR1 is KGHSH and CDR2 is LQKENI. The CDR3 contains 15 residues. J was trimmed by 0 bases and V by 3 bases; bases with no gene match: 3. The CDR3 nucleotides read TGTGCCAGCTCACCCGGACAGGCCAGCACAGATACGCAGTATTTT. Protein product: CASSPGQASTDTQYF.

The chain joins TRBV7-2 to TRBJ1-6; perhaps TRBD1 as D (5 bases). V was shortened by 0 bases and J by 5 bases, with 8 bases between the two germline ends. CDR1 and CDR2 (germline): SGHTA, FQGNSA. CDR3 length: 15 residues. CDR3 protein: CASSLAGVHNSPLHF. The CDR3 DNA follows: TGTGCCAGCAGCTTAGCGGGGGTTCATAATTCACCCCTCCACTTT.

This chain connects TRBV18 to TRBJ1-2, with D hard to call. Trimming stripped 3 bases from V and 3 bases from J, with 11 bases between. CDR3 length: 14 residues. The germline gives CDR1 KGHSH, CDR2 LQKENI. CDR3 amino acids: CASSPGFLDYGYTF. CDR3 DNA: TGTGCCAGCTCACCGGGCTTTCTGGACTATGGCTACACCTTC.

The rearrangement links TRBV7-2 to TRBJ2-5, with D possibly TRBD2 on 5 matching bases. With 6 bases removed from V and 1 base from J, the gap between germline ends came to 9 bases. Germline V lookup: CDR1 SGHTA, CDR2 FQGNSA. The CDR3 runs to 13 residues. CDR3 sequence: CASRRTAQETQYF. Written as DNA, the CDR3 is TGTGCCAGCAGGAGGACTGCCCAAGAGACCCAGTACTTC.

V is TRBV5-8 and J is TRBJ2-5; no clear D. V was trimmed by 4 bases and J by 4 bases, leaving 20 bases between them. Germline V gives CDR1 SGHTS, CDR2 YDEGEE. The length of the CDR3 is 16 residues. The CDR3 DNA is TGTGCCAGCAGCAATCTCGCCGCTGGGTCGGTAGAGACCCAGTACTTC. Translating it yields CASSNLAAGSVETQYF. Full variable domain (missing parts from reference TRBV5-8 and TRBJ2-5): EAGVTQSPTHLIKTRGQQATLRCSPISGHTSVYWYQQALGLGLQFLLWYDEGEERNRGNFPPRFSGRQFPNYSSELNVNALELEDSALYLCASSNLAAGSVETQYFGPGTRLLVL.

The J gene is TRBJ1-1, the V gene TRBV11-3; no definite D call. CDR1 is SGHNT, CDR2 YENEEA, per germline. V was trimmed by 1 base and J by 8 bases, leaving 11 bases between them. The CDR3 spans 13 residues. The CDR3 protein is CASSLVGWEEAFF. The CDR3 DNA sequence: TGTGCCAGCAGCTTAGTCGGTTGGGAGGAAGCTTTCTTT.

V usage is TRBV12-5 and J usage is TRBJ1-5; D uncertain. CDR1 is LGHNT, CDR2 FRNRAP, per germline. V was cut by 7 bases and J by 2 bases, with 30 bases left in between. The CDR3 length is 20 residues. DNA of the CDR3: TGTGCTAGTGCGCCCTTAAGTCGAGGGCTGAGAGTTGAGGGCAATCAGCCCCAGCATTTT. This translates into CASAPLSRGLRVEGNQPQHF.

This chain connects TRBV7-8 to TRBJ1-2; D is uncertain. The germline V gene encodes CDR1 SGHVS and CDR2 FQNEAQ. The length of the CDR3 is 16 residues. The ends were cut back, 1 base at V and 0 bases at J, with 12 bases in the middle. For the CDR3, the DNA is TGTGCCAGCAGCTTAGACTCTCCTCGCCCTAACTATGGCTACACCTTC. It specifies CASSLDSPRPNYGYTF.

The count of this clone is one. The V gene is TRBV11-2, the J gene TRBJ2-1; possible D gene TRBD1, 5 bases. The CDR3 covers 16 residues. The germline V gene has CDR1 SGHAT and CDR2 FQNNGV. V gave up 4 bases and J gave up 0 bases, with 13 bases separating them. The CDR3 DNA is TGTGCCAGCAGCTCCGACAGATTGAGCTCCTACAATGAGCAGTTCTTC. Amino acids: CASSSDRLSSYNEQFF.

The V gene is TRBV6-1, the J gene TRBJ2-5; D is unresolved. CDR1 MNHNS and CDR2 SASEGT come from the germline V gene. The CDR3 is 12 amino acids. V was shortened by 8 bases and J by 2 bases, with 9 bases between the two germline ends. This CDR3 is CASGWVQETQYF. CDR3 bases: TGTGCCAGCGGATGGGTGCAAGAGACCCAGTACTTC.

This chain uses TRBV28 with TRBJ1-5, with D possibly being TRBD1 (6 bases). Trimming removed 4 bases at V and 7 bases at J, with 17 bases between. CDR1 is MDHEN, CDR2 SYDVKM, per germline. There are 15 residues in the CDR3. CDR3 in amino acids: CASSYLQGDQQPQHF. For the CDR3, the DNA is TGTGCCAGCAGTTACTTACAGGGTGATCAGCAGCCCCAGCATTTT.

The chain uses TRBV15 and TRBJ2-5; D is possibly TRBD1 or TRBD2 (6 bases each). Trimming removed 1 base at V and 4 bases at J, with 13 bases between. The CDR3 covers 15 residues. Germline V lookup: CDR1 LNHNV, CDR2 YYDKDF (reference sequence). The CDR3 here is CATSRGWGASETQYF. The CDR3 nucleotides are TGTGCCACCAGCAGAGGTTGGGGGGCGTCAGAGACCCAGTACTTC.

The CDR3 coding sequence is TGTGCCAGCAGCAAGACAGGGCAAGAGACCCAGTACTTC. Its protein is CASSKTGQETQYF. The chain combines TRBV7-9 with TRBJ2-5, with 7 bases aligning to TRBD1. The CDR3 consists of 13 residues. Losses at the gene ends were 5 bases for V and 2 bases for J; bases not matched to a gene: 2. Germline V lookup: CDR1 SEHNR, CDR2 FQNEAQ (reference sequence).

The rearrangement joins TRBV28 to TRBJ1-2; maybe TRBD1 (6 bases). Germline-derived CDR1 and CDR2 are MDHEN and SYDVKM. CDR3 length: 12 amino acids. The V gene lost 2 bases and the J gene lost 10 bases, with 11 bases spanning the gap. The CDR3, as DNA: TGTGCCAGCAGTTTAGCCACAGGGCCCTACACCTTC. Protein: CASSLATGPYTF.

In DNA form, the CDR3 reads TGTGCCAGCTACGGAAGGGGCGTAACCAACACTGAAGCTTTCTTT. The encoded protein is CASYGRGVTNTEAFF. This chain links TRBV18 with TRBJ1-1; D perhaps matches TRBD1 (5 bases). CDR1 is KGHSH and CDR2 is LQKENI in the germline V gene. V lost 7 bases and J 2 bases, leaving 17 bases between the germline ends. The CDR3 runs to 15 residues.

This sequence joins TRBV4-3 and TRBJ2-5; no clear D. The CDR3 totals 15 residues. V lost 0 bases, J lost 5 bases, and 13 bases lay in between. The germline V gene has CDR1 LGHNA and CDR2 YSLEER. The CDR3 nucleotides are TGCGCCAGCAGCCAAGATCGAGGCAGGCTTGAGACCCAGTACTTC. It specifies CASSQDRGRLETQYF.